A selection of T cell receptor beta chains follows, all from one sample in a study of CD8 T cells in ankylosing spondylitis. TCRdb analysed the 5' RACE reads with MiXCR anew, one entry per CDR3 protein. The sample includes about 360,000 distinct CDR3 sequences, more than 20% of them seen just once. The sequenced sample was blood, either unsorted or a sorted T cell fraction (not recorded which). The receptor set was obtained from a male donor with ankylosing spondylitis or in good health (not recorded which). Both conserved end residues are part of each CDR3.

v_call cdr3_aa
TRBV5-4 CASSLTGAKNTQYF
TRBV19 CASSRDGVFNQPQHF
TRBV13 CASSFPSGGSSYNEQFF
TRBV2 CASNSLGLNNEQFF
TRBV3-1 CASSQDQGQGAYEQYF
TRBV28 CASSLWGGDYNEQFF
TRBV7-9 CASSGWDRQETQYF
TRBV20-1 CSARDLGGARIYEQYF
TRBV4-1 CASSYRLAGKETQYF
TRBV13 CASSFGSGGVNTQYF
TRBV3-1 CASSTYTGADTQYF
TRBV5-6 CASSKGLGVYEQYF
TRBV9 CASSVVGGSPSTDTQYF
TRBV7-8 CASSLGGDGWNQPQHF
TRBV6-5 CASSYSSGTTSYNEQFF
TRBV4-1 CASSQGQLSSYEQYF
TRBV9 CASSGRDSLSYEQYF
TRBV12-3/TRBV12-4 CASSLPARAGVEQYF
TRBV12-5 CASGLGIRPEGETQYF
TRBV10-3 CAIKLDGNTGELFF
TRBV27 CASSSDSDQPQHF
TRBV4-1 CASSQDLSSNQPQHF
TRBV12-3/TRBV12-4 CAWAVGNTIYF
TRBV6-1 CASSEQPGGIYNEQFF
TRBV6-5 CASSYGVFNSYNEQFF
TRBV5-6 CASSIGTYTEAFF
TRBV7-9 CASSYLGDSPLHF
TRBV29-1 CSVLFSGANVLTF
TRBV30 CAWSDPYEQYF
TRBV12-3/TRBV12-4 CASKPRGVENTGELFF
TRBV7-9 CASSPTGGINTQYF
TRBV28 CASSPPGGNPYEQYF
TRBV20-1 CSAPRGYEQYF
TRBV7-9 CASSLDPGSYEQYF
TRBV12-3/TRBV12-4 CASSPHAGAQETQYF
TRBV7-9 CASSLETPGQGGSYEQYF
TRBV15 CATSRDNSDEQYF